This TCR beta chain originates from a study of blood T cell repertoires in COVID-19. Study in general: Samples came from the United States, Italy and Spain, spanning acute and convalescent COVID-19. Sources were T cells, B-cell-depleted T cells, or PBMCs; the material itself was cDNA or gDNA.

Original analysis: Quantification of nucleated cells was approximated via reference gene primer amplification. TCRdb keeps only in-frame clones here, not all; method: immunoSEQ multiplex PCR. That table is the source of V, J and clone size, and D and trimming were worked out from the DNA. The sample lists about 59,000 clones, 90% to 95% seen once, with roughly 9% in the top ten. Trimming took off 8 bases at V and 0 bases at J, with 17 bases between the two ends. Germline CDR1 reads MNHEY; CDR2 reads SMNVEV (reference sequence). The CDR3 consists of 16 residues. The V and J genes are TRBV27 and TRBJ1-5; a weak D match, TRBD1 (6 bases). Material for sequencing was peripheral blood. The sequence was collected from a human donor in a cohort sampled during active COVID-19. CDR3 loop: CASRGHTIHSNQPQHF. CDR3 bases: TGTGCCAGCCGGGGACATACGATACATAGCAATCAGCCCCAGCATTTT.